The clone carrying this T cell receptor (beta chain) was picked up a small number of times. This sample was included in a study of cytomegalovirus exposure and HLA in healthy donors. Germline V lookup: CDR1 ENHRY, CDR2 SYGVKD. The CDR3 has 11 residues. V gave up 10 bases and J gave up 3 bases, with 10 bases separating them. Primers included in the PCR were 60 Vbeta and 13 Jbeta primers. The authors' processing: In a later analysis, of 79 million or so unique beta chains, roughly 9.9 million appeared in at least two donors. Data came from immunoSEQ multiplex PCR; TCRdb stores just in-frame clones and leaves some out. V and J calls and clone size are those listed in that table; D and trimming were worked out from the DNA. The sample consists of more than 100,000 clones, around 66% of them appearing once.

The sequencing sample was made of PBMCs. The chain couples TRBV10-3 to TRBJ2-7; TRBD2 is a possible D gene (5 bases). This sequence originates from a man between 18 and 29 years old in good health and CMV-seronegative. The CDR3 protein is CASGAVYEQYF. DNA of the CDR3: TGTGCCAGCGGAGCGGTCTACGAGCAGTACTTC.